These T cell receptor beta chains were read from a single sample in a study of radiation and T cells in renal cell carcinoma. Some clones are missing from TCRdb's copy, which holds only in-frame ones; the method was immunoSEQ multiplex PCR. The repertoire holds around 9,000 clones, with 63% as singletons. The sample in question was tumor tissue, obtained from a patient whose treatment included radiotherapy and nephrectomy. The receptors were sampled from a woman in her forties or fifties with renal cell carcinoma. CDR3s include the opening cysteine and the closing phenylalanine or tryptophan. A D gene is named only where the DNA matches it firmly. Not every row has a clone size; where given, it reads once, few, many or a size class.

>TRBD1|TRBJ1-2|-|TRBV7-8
TGTGCTACTTCCCCGGGACAGGGAAGGGTTGGCTACACCTTC
CATSPGQGRVGYTF
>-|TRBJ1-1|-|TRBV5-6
TGTGCCAGCAGCTTGAGATCGCGACTGAGAGGGACTGAAGCTTTCTTT
CASSLRSRLRGTEAFF
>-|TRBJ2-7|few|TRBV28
TGTGCCAGCAGCACTAGACGGTACGAGCAGTACTTC
CASSTRRYEQYF
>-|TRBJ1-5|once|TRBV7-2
TGTGCCAGCAGCTTAGCGAATTTGGGTCAGCCCCAGCATTTT
CASSLANLGQPQHF
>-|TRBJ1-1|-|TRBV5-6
TGTGCCAGCAGCTTTCGACGGAACACTGAAGCTTTCTTT
CASSFRRNTEAFF
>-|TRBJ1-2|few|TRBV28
TGTGCCAGCAGTAGCCGTGGGGTCGGCTATGGCTACACCTTC
CASSSRGVGYGYTF
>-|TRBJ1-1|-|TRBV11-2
TGTGCCAGCAGCCGAAGCCAGGCGAACACTGAAGCTTTCTTT
CASSRSQANTEAFF
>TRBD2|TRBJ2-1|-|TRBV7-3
TGTGCCAGCAGCTCCGCGCTAGCGGGAATCCCGCATGAGCAGTTCTTC
CASSSALAGIPHEQFF
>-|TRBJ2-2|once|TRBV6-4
TGTGCCAGCAGTTTGGAGGGGCAGGGAAACACCGGGGAGCTGTTTTTT
CASSLEGQGNTGELFF
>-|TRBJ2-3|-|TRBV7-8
TGTGCCAGCAGCTACTACGAAGGTAGCGTCACAGATACGCAGTATTTT
CASSYYEGSVTDTQYF
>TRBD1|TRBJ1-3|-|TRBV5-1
TGCGCCAGCAGCTTGGGCCAGCCGGGACAGAAGACCATATATTTT
CASSLGQPGQKTIYF
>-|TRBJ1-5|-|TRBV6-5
TGTGCCAGCAGTTACAAAACCTATAGCAATCAGCCCCAGCATTTT
CASSYKTYSNQPQHF
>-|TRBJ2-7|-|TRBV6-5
TGTGCCAGCAGCCATGGCCCCGGGGGCGAGTACGAGCAGTACTTC
CASSHGPGGEYEQYF
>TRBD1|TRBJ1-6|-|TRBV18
TGTGCCAGCTCACCCGGGACAGGGGGCAAAAATTCACCCCTCCACTTT
CASSPGTGGKNSPLHF
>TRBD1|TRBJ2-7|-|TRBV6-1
TGTGCCAGCAGTGGGACAGGGTATATCTACGAGCAGTACTTC
CASSGTGYIYEQYF
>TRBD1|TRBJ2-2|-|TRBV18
TGTGCCAGCTCACCTGACAGGGCTGACACCGGGGAGCTGTTTTTT
CASSPDRADTGELFF
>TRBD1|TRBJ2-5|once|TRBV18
TGTGCCAGCTCACCAAAGACAGGGGTCCAAGAGACCCAGTACTTC
CASSPKTGVQETQYF
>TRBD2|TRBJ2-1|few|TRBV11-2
TGTGCCAGCAGCTTGCAACTAGCGGGGGGCTCTGAGCAGTTCTTC
CASSLQLAGGSEQFF
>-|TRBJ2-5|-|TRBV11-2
TGTGCCAGCAGCTCGCCGTCCGCAGCGGCGTTAGAGACCCAGTACTTC
CASSSPSAAALETQYF
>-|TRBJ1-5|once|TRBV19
TGTGCCAGCACACCCTCGGGCAGTCTCGGATATGAAGAGCCCCAGCATTTT
CASTPSGSLGYEEPQHF
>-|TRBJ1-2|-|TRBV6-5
TGTGCCAGCAGTTACACCGGTGGCACCACCTATGGCTACACCTTC
CASSYTGGTTYGYTF
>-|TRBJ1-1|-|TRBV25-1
TGTGCCAGCAGTGAACTCGGGATGAAGACTGAAGCTTTCTTT
CASSELGMKTEAFF
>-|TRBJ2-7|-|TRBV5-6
TGTGCCAGCAGCGGCCCCGGGACAACGAACTACGAGCAGTACTTC
CASSGPGTTNYEQYF
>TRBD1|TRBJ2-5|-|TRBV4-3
TGCGCCAGCAGCCAAGTGGGAGACAGGGCTGGAGAGACCCAGTACTTC
CASSQVGDRAGETQYF
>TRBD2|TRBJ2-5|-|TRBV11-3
TGTGCCAGCAGCTCGGGACTAGCGGGGGAAGAGACCCAGTACTTC
CASSSGLAGEETQYF
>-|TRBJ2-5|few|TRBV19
TGTGCCACCAGGAGCGGTTTCGAAGATCAAGAGACCCAGTACTTC
CATRSGFEDQETQYF
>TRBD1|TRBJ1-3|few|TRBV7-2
TGTGCCAGCAGCTCAACAGGGGACCCGTCTGGAAACACCATATATTTT
CASSSTGDPSGNTIYF
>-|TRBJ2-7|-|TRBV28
TGTGCCAGCAGTTTAAAGCCCTACGAGCAGTACTTC
CASSLKPYEQYF
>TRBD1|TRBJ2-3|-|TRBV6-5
TGTGCCAGCGGCGACAGGGGAACAGATACGCAGTATTTT
CASGDRGTDTQYF
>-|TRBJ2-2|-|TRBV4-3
TGCGCCAGCAGCCAAGAAGACAGTCTCACCGGGGAGCTGTTTTTT
CASSQEDSLTGELFF
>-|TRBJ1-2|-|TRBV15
TGTGCCACCAGCAGAGATATGGACAGTTACACCTTC
CATSRDMDSYTF
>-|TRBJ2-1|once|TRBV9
TGTGCCAGCAGCCCCAACCCGGACAATGAGCAGTTCTTC
CASSPNPDNEQFF
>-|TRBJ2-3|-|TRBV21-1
TGTGCCAGCAGCGCATCTGGAGGAGGACACCTGAGGACAGATACGCAGTATTTT
CASSASGGGHLRTDTQYF
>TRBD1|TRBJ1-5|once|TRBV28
TGTGCCAGCAGTTTAGGGGGGACAGGGGGCAATCAGCCCCAGCATTTT
CASSLGGTGGNQPQHF
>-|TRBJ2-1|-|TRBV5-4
TGTGCCAGCAGCCCGGGTGGTGGCAGGGCCAATGAGCAGTTCTTC
CASSPGGGRANEQFF
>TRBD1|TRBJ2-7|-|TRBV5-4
TGTGCCAGCAGCTTGATACCTACAGGGGGTGCTGTGAACGAGCAGTACTTC
CASSLIPTGGAVNEQYF
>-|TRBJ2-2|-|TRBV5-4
TGTGCCAGCAGCCCTCCGGGACTCTCTTCACGGGGCACCGGGGAGCTGTTTTTT
CASSPPGLSSRGTGELFF
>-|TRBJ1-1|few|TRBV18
TGTGCCAGCTCACCAGCGGCAGTGAACACTGAAGCTTTCTTT
CASSPAAVNTEAFF
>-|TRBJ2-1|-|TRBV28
TGTGCCAGCTCGGAGGCAGGGGGGCGCACTGAGCAGTTCTTC
CASSEAGGRTEQFF
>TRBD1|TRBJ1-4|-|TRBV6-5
TGTGCCAGTGGACAGGGCAATGAAAAACTGTTTTTT
CASGQGNEKLFF
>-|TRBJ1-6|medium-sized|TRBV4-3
TGCGCCAGCAGCCAAGATAGAGGGCAGAATAATTCACCCCTCCACTTT
CASSQDRGQNNSPLHF
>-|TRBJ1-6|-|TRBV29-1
TGCAGCGTTTCCCAGAATCGGGATTCACCCCTCCACTTT
CSVSQNRDSPLHF
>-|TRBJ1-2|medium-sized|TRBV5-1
TGCGCCAGCAGCTCAGGTGGGGGCGTAGTGGGCTACACCTTC
CASSSGGGVVGYTF
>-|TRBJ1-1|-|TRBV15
TGTGCCACCAGCAGTCACAGGGCCATGAACACTGAAGCTTTCTTT
CATSSHRAMNTEAFF
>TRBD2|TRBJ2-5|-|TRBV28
TGTGCCAGCAGTTTATCGGAAGGCGGGAGGGCCAGTAGGGGAGAGACCCAGTACTTC
CASSLSEGGRASRGETQYF
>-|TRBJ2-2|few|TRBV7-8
TGTGCCAGCAGCTTAGCGAAGGTTACCGGGGAGCTGTTTTTT
CASSLAKVTGELFF
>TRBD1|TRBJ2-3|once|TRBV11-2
TGTGCCAGCAGCTTAAGGACAGGAAAAGATACGCAGTATTTT
CASSLRTGKDTQYF
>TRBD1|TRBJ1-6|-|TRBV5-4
TGTGCCAGCAGCCGGGACAGGGGTAATTCACCCCTCCACTTT
CASSRDRGNSPLHF
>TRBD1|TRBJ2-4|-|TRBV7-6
TGTGCCAGCAGGTCGGGGCAGGGGGAAGACATTCAGTACTTC
CASRSGQGEDIQYF
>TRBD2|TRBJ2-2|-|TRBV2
TGTGCCAGCATTTGGGAGGAGCGGGGGGGGACCGGGGAGCTGTTTTTT
CASIWEERGGTGELFF
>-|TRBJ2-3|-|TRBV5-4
TGTGCCAGCAGCCAAGATCGGGGGGCAGCGGATACGCAGTATTTT
CASSQDRGAADTQYF
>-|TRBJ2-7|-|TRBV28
TGTGCCAGCAGTCTCAACAGGAGGCAGTACTTC
CASSLNRRQYF
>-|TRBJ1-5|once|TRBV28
TGTGCCAGCAGAGAGGGGGGAGGCAATCAGCCCCAGCATTTT
CASREGGGNQPQHF